What follows are 9 T cell receptor beta chains derived from one specimen sequenced in a study of T-cell reconstitution after alpha-beta-depleted transplantation in children. As it was prepared, the TCRbeta library received unique molecular identifiers. TCRdb used MiXCR to reprocess the PCR reads, holding one entry per CDR3 protein. In the table there are hundreds of thousands of distinct CDR3 sequences, roughly 15% of which are singletons. The specimen was PBMCs from the stem cell graft donor, collected from the stem cell graft. All receptors come from a human donor who donated a stem cell graft to a child with acute myeloid leukemia.

In this sample, this clonotype turned up many times. The chain joins TRBV29-1 to TRBJ2-2; 7 bases agree with TRBD2. This CDR3 has 14 amino acids. Germline CDR1 is SQVTM and CDR2 is ANQGSEA. With 5 bases clipped from V and 0 bases from J, the junction kept 3 bases outside the gene matches. CDR3 sequence reads: CSVLSGANTGELFF. CDR3 DNA: TGCAGCGTTCTGAGCGGGGCGAACACCGGGGAGCTGTTTTTT.

This clonotype was counted between two and nine times. The rearrangement uses TRBV9 and TRBJ2-3, with 7 bases identical to TRBD2. The length of the CDR3 is 17 residues. CDR1 is SGDLS and CDR2 is YYNGEE in the germline V gene. V trimming: 2 bases; J trimming: 2 bases; junction bases outside the gene matches: 11. The CDR3 DNA reads as TGTGCCAGCAGCGTCCCCATCTGGGGGGGAGTCACAGATACGCAGTATTTT. It codes for CASSVPIWGGVTDTQYF.

This clonotype occurred a few times. The V gene is TRBV21-1, the J gene TRBJ2-7; whether TRBD1, the table's D call, matches the DNA was not checked. TRBV21-1 is a pseudogene. The CDR3 is 14 amino acids. The CDR3 reads CASSGDGASYEQYV. CDR3 in DNA: TGTGCCAGCAGCGGAGACGGCGCTTCCTACGAGCAGTACGTC.

With respect to this clonotype: This may be a read error, as it is one base from a much larger clone. The chain uses TRBV5-6 and TRBJ2-5; 10 bases are shared with TRBD1. CDR1 and CDR2 (germline): SGHDT, YYEEEE. The CDR3 runs to 13 residues. The CDR3 loop is CASRLTGGETEYF. The CDR3 coding sequence is TGTGCCAGCAGATTGACAGGGGGCGAGACCGAGTACTTC.

With respect to this clonotype: One end of the junction fails to match germline, which may point to a read error. The rearrangement joins TRBV12-3 or TRBV12-4 to TRBJ1-6, with TRBD1 as a possible D gene (6 bases). This CDR3 region has 15 residues. The chain's CDR3 is CAGSPRQEANSPLHF. CDR3 DNA sequence: TGTGCCGGCAGTCCCCGACAGGAGGCTAATTCACCCCTCCACTTT.

The J gene is TRBJ1-1, the V gene TRBV6-1; 7 bases agree with TRBD1. Looked up from germline, CDR1 is MNHNS and CDR2 is SASEGT. This CDR3 spans 14 amino acids. V dropped 4 bases and J dropped 4; count of bases not matched to a gene: 6. CDR3 in amino acids: CASSVAQGSTEAFF. The CDR3 region has the DNA TGTGCCAGCAGTGTAGCACAGGGGAGCACTGAAGCTTTCTTT.

The chain combines TRBV28 with TRBJ1-1; 7 bases fit TRBD1. Trimming removed 7 bases from V and 7 bases from J; junction bases left unmatched: 33. The CDR3 extends over 21 amino acids. In germline, CDR1 is MDHEN, CDR2 SYDVKM. CDR3 nucleotide sequence: TGTGCCAGCACCACTAACGCCGCCGGAGGTGTCTCCGGGACAGCTTTTGGTGAAGCTTTCTTT. Residues: CASTTNAAGGVSGTAFGEAFF.

On this clonotype: A read error may explain this, as a much larger clone is one base away. V and J are TRBV29-1 and TRBJ1-1, with no clear D. Trimming shortened V by 1 base and J by 9 bases, and 9 bases separated the two germline ends. Germline values: CDR1 SQVTM, CDR2 ANQGSEA. The CDR3 runs 11 residues. CDR3 region: CSVEAKQKAFF. The CDR3 DNA reads TGCAGCGTTGAAGCGAAGCAGAAAGCTTTCTTT.

This clonotype has ten or more counts. The chain couples TRBV7-6 to TRBJ1-5; a weak D match, TRBD1 (5 bases). The CDR3 spans 15 residues. Trimming pared 4 bases from V and 5 bases from J, leaving 15 bases between. CDR1 is SGHVS, CDR2 FNYEAQ, per germline. CDR3 DNA sequence: TGTGCCAGCAGCTCAGGGTCGGTAAGGGATCAGCCCCAGCATTTT. Amino acids: CASSSGSVRDQPQHF. Supplemented by reference TRBV7-6 and TRBJ1-5, the full variable domain reads GAGVSQSPRYKVTKRGQDVALRCDPISGHVSLYWYRQALGQGPEFLTYFNYEAQQDKSGLPNDRFSAERPEGSISTLTIQRTEQRDSAMYRCASSSGSVRDQPQHFGDGTRLSIL.